The sequence of this TCR beta chain was determined in a study of shared clonotypes between healthy human individuals. General observations from the study: Clonotypes which were not shared had lower generation probabilities than clonotypes that all four donors shared.

CD45RO-negative, CCR7-positively selected cells formed the naive CD8 fraction, excluding terminally differentiated effector memory CD45RA+ cells. Comment on this clone: What it recognizes is unknown.

Data came from immunoSEQ multiplex PCR; TCRdb stores just in-frame clones and leaves some out. The sample consists of more than 2 million clones, less than 95% of them appearing once. The ends were cut back, 1 base at V and 1 base at J, with 5 bases in the middle. This CDR3 is 14 amino acids long. The germline V gene has CDR1 PRHDT and CDR2 FYEKMQ (reference sequence). The material sequenced was naive CD8+ T cells sorted from blood. The clonotype comes from a man younger than 35 in good health. The chain recombines TRBV13 with TRBJ1-5; D unresolved. The CDR3 sequence: CASSLADSNQPQHF. CDR3 bases: TGTGCCAGCAGCTTAGCCGACAGCAATCAGCCCCAGCATTTT.